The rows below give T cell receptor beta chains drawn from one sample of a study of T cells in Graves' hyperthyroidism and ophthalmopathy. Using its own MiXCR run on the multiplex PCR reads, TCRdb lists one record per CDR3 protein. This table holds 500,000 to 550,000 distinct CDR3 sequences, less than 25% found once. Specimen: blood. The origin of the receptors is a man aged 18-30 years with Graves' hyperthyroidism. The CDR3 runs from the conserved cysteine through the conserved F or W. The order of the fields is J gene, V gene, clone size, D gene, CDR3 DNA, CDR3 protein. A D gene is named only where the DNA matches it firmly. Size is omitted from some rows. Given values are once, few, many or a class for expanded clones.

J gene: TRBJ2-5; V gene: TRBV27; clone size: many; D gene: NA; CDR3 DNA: TGTGCCAGCAGTTCCGGGGCACTACAGACCCAGTACTTC; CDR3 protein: CASSSGALQTQYF
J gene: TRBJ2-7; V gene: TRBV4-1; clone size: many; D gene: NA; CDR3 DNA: TGCGCCAGCAGCCAAGATGACAGGCGTAAGGACTACGAGCAGTACTTC; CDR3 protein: CASSQDDRRKDYEQYF
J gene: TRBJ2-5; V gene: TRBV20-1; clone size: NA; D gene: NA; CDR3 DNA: TGCAGTCCCCGAACGGCTAACGGGGAGACCCAGTACTTC; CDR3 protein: CSPRTANGETQYF
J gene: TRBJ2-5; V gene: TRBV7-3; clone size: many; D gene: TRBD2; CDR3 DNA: TGTGCCAGCAGCTTGGGACTAGCGGGGGGAGAGACCCAGTGCTTC; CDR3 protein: CASSLGLAGGETQCF
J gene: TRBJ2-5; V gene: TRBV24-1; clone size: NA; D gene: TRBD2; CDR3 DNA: TGTGCCACCAGTGATTCACGGACTAGCGACCAAGAGACCCAGTACTTC; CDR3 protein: CATSDSRTSDQETQYF
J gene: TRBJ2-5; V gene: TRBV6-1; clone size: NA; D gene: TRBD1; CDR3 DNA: TGTGCCAGCACCATGGGACAGGGAGGGGAGACCCAGTACTTC; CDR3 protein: CASTMGQGGETQYF
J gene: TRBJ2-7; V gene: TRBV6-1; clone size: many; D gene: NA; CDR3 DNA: TGTGCCAGCAGTGAAGCCCGGCCAGAGCGGGAGCAGTACTTC; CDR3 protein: CASSEARPEREQYF
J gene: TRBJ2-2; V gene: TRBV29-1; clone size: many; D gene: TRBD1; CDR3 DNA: TGCAGCGCCGCTACCGGGACAGGGACGGCCGGGGAGCTGTTTTTT; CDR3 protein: CSAATGTGTAGELFF
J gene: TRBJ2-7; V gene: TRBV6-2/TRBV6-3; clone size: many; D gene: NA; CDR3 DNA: TGTGCCAGCAGTTACCGGACCGGGCCTTTCTACGAGCAGTACTTC; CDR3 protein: CASSYRTGPFYEQYF
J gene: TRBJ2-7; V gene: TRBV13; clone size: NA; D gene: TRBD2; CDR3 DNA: TGTGCCAGCAGCCCCGGGCCTAGCGGGGGGCATGACTACGAGCAGTACTTC; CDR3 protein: CASSPGPSGGHDYEQYF
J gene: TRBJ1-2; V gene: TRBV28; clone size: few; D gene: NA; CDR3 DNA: TGTGCCAGCAGTTCAGGGAGCCATGGCTACACCTTC; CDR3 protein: CASSSGSHGYTF